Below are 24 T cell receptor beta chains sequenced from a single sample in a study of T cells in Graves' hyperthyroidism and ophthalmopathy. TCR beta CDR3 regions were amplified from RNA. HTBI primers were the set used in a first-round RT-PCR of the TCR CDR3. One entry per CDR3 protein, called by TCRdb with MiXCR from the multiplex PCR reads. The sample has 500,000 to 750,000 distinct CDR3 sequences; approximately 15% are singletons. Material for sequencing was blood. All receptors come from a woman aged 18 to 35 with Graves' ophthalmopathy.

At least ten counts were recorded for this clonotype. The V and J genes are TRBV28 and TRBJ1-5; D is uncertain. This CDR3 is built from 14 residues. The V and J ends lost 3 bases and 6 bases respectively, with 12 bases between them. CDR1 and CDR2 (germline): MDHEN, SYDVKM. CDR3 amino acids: CASSFEGLGQPQHF. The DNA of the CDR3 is TGTGCCAGCAGTTTCGAAGGTTTGGGTCAGCCCCAGCATTTT.

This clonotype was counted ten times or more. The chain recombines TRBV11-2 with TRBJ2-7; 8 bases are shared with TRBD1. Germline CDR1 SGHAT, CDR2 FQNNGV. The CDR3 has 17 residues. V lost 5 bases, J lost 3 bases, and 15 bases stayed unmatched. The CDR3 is CASSPRVGQEALYEQYF. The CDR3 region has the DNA TGTGCCAGCAGCCCCCGAGTGGGACAGGAGGCCCTCTACGAGCAGTACTTC.

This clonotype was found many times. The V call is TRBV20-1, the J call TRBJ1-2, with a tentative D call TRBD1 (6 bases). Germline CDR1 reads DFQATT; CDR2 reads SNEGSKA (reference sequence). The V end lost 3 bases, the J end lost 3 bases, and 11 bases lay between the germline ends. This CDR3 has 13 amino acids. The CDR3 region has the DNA TGCAGTGCTAGTTCCCCAGGGGACTATGGCTACACCTTC. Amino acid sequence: CSASSPGDYGYTF.

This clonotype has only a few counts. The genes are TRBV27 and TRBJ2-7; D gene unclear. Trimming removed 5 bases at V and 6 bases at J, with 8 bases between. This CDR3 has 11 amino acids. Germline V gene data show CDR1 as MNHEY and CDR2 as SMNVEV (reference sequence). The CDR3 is CASSNAGEQYF. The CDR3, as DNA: TGTGCCAGCAGTAATGCTGGCGAGCAGTACTTC.

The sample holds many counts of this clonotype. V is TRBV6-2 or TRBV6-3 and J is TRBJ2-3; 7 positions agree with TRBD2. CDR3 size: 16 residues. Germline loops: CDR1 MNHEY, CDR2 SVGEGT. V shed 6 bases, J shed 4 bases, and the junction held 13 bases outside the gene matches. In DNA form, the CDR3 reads TGTGCCAGCAGCACGGAGCGGGAAGTACAGTCAGATACGCAGTATTTT. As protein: CASSTEREVQSDTQYF.

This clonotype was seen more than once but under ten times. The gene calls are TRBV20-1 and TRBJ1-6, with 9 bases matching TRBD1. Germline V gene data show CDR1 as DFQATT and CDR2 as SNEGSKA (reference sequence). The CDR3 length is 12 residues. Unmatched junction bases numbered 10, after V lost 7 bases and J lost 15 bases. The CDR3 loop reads CSGLGTGPSLHF. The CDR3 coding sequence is TGCAGTGGACTAGGGACAGGGCCGAGCCTCCACTTT.

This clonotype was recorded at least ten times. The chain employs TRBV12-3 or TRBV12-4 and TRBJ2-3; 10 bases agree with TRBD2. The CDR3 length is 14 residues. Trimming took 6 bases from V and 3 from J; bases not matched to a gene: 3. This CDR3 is CASSGLAATDTQYF. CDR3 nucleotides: TGTGCCAGCAGCGGACTAGCGGCGACAGATACGCAGTATTTT.

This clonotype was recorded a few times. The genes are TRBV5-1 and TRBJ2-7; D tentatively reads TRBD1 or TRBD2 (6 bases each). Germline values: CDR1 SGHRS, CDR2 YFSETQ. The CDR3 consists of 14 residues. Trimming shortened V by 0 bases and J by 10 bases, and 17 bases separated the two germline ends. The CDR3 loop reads CASSLVGGPQEQYF. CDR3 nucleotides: TGCGCCAGCAGCTTGGTTGGGGGGCCCCAAGAACAGTACTTC.

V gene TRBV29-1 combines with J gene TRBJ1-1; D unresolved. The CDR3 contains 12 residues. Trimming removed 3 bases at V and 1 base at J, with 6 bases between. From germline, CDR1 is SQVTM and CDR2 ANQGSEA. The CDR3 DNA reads TGCAGCGTTGATCTGGGGAACACTGAAGCTTTCTTT. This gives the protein CSVDLGNTEAFF.

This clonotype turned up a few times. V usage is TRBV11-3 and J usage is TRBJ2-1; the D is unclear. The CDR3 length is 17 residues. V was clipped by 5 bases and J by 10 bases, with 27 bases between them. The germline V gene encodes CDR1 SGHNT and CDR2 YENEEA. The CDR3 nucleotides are TGTGCCAGCAGCCCCTCTTTGAGGAGATTCGCCCTATTAGAGCAGTTCTTC. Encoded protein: CASSPSLRRFALLEQFF.

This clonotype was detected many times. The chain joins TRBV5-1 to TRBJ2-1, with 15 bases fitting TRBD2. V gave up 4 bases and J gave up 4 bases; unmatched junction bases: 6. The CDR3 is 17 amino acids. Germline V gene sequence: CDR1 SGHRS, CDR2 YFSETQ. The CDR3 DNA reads TGCGCCAGCAGCGCGGGACTAGCGGGAGGATCTTACAATGAGCAGTTCTTC. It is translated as CASSAGLAGGSYNEQFF.

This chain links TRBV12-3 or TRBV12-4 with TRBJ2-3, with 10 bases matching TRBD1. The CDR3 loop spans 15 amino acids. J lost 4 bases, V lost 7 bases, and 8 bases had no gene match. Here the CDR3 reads CASTYGDRGSDTQYF. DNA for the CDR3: TGTGCCAGCACCTATGGGGACAGGGGCTCAGATACGCAGTATTTT.

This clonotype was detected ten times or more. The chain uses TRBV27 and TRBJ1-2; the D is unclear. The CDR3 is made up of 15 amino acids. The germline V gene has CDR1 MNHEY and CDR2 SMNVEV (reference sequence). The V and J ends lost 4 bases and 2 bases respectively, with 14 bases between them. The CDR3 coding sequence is TGTGCCAGCAGTTCCGCACACACTGGAAACTATGGCTACACCTTC. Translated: CASSSAHTGNYGYTF.

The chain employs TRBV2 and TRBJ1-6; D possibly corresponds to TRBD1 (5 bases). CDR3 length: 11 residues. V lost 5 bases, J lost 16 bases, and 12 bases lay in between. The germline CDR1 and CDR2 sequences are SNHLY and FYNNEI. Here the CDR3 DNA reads TGTGCCAGCAGTCGGCGGGACTTACTCCACTTT. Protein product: CASSRRDLLHF.

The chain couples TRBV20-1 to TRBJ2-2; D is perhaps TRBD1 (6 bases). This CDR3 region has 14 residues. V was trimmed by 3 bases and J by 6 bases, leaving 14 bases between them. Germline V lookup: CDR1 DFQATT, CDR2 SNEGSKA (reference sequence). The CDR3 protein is CSARGTSDAGELFF. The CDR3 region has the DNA TGCAGTGCTAGGGGGACATCGGACGCCGGGGAGCTGTTTTTT.

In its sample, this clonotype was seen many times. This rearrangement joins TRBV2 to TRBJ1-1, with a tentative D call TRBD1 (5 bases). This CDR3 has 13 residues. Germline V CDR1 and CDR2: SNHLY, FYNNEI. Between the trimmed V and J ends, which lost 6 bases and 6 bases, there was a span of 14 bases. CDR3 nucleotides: TGTGCCAGCAGGGTCATGGGGGAGGCTGAAGCTTTCTTT. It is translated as CASRVMGEAEAFF.

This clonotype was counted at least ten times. The DNA of the CDR3 is TGTGCCTGGAGGACAGGGGGCAACAATCAGCCCCAGCATTTT. Its protein is CAWRTGGNNQPQHF. The chain employs TRBV30 and TRBJ1-5, with TRBD1 identical over 10 bases. Germline V CDR1 and CDR2: GTSNPN, SVGIG (reference sequence). CDR3 length equals 14 residues. J gave up 3 bases and V 3 bases, and 2 bases lay outside the gene matches.

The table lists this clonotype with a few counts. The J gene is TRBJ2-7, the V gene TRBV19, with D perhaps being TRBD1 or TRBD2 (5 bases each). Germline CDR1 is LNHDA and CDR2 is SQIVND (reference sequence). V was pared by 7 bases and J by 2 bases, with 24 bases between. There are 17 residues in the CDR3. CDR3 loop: CASILALAVKGPYEQYF. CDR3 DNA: TGTGCCAGTATCCTCGCCCTCGCCGTGAAGGGACCCTACGAGCAGTACTTC. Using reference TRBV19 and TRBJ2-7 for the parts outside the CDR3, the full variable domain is DGGITQSPKYLFRKEGQNVTLSCEQNLNHDAMYWYRQDPGQGLRLIYYSQIVNDFQKGDIAEGYSVSREKKESFPLTVTSAQKNPTAFYLCASILALAVKGPYEQYFGPGTRLTVT.

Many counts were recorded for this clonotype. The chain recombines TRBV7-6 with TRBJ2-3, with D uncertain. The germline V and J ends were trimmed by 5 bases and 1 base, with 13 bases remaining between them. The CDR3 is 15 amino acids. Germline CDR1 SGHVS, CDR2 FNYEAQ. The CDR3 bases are TGTGCCAGCAGCCGCGAACGTGGGGGCACAGATACGCAGTATTTT. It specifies CASSRERGGTDTQYF.

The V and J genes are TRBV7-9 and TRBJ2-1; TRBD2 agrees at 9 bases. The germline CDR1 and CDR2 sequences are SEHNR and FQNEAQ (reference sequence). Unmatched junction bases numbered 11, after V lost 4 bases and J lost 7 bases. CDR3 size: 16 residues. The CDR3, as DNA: TGTGCCAGCAGCTCTCCCCCCGGGACTAGCTCGAATGAGCAGTTCTTC. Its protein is CASSSPPGTSSNEQFF.

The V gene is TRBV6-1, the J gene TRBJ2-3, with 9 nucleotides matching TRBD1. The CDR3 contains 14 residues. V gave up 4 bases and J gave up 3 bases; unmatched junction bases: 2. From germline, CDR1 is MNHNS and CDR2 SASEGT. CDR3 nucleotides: TGTGCCAGCAGTGGGACAGGGGTGACAGATACGCAGTATTTT. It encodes CASSGTGVTDTQYF.

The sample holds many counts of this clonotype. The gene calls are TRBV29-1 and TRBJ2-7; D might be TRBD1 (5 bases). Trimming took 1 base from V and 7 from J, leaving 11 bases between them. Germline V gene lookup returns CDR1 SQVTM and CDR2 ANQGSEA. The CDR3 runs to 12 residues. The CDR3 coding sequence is TGCAGCGTTGAAGCAGGGCGTAAAGAGCAGTACTTC. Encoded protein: CSVEAGRKEQYF.

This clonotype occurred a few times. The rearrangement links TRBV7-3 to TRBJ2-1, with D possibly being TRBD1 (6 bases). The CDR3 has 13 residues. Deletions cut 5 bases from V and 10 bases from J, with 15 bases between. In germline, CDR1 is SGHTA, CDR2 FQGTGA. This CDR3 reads CASSAQLGGEQFF. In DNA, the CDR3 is TGTGCCAGCAGCGCCCAACTAGGGGGAGAGCAGTTCTTC.

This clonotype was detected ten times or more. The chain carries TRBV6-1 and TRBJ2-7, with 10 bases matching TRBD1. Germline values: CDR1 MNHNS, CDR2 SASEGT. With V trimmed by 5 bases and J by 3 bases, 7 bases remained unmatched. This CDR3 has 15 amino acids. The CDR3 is CASSPSRDRGYEQYF. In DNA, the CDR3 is TGTGCCAGCAGTCCTTCCCGGGACAGGGGCTACGAGCAGTACTTC.